This T cell receptor beta chain was identified in a study of blood T cell repertoires in COVID-19. Study background: The United States, Italy and Spain supplied acute and convalescent COVID-19 samples. Nucleic acid was either cDNA or gDNA, and it came from T cells, B-cell-depleted T cells, or PBMCs.

Original methodology: By means of reference gene primer amplification, nucleated cell counts were estimated. Produced via immunoSEQ multiplex PCR; TCRdb's table is partial and in-frame only. V and J calls and clone size are those listed in that table; D and trimming were worked out from the DNA. The sample lists roughly 80,000 clones; over 70% were seen once. Trimming removed 5 bases from V and 2 bases from J; junction bases left unmatched: 8. CDR3 size: 14 residues. Germline V gene data show CDR1 as GTSNPN and CDR2 as SVGIG (reference sequence). The chain links TRBV30 to TRBJ2-7; TRBD1 aligns across 8 bases. The receptor was derived from a human donor in a cohort sampled during active COVID-19. The sample taken for sequencing was peripheral blood. DNA of the CDR3: TGTGCCTGGGGACAGGGATGGAATACCTACGAGCAGTACTTC. Residues: CAWGQGWNTYEQYF.